The 21 T cell receptor beta chains listed next were all sequenced from one sample in a study of T cell clonotyping in hematopoietic cell transplantation. TCRdb keeps only in-frame clones here, not all; method: immunoSEQ multiplex PCR. The repertoire holds roughly 10,000 clones, with about 89% as singletons. The sequenced sample was PBMCs, obtained 180 days after allogeneic stem cell transplant. All receptors come from a male patient aged 55 to 69 who had an allogeneic stem cell transplant from an unrelated donor, so the T cells may come from the graft donor. Some clones in this sample may be carry-over from other donors' samples.

The chain carries TRBV7-6 and TRBJ1-4; unclear D gene. The CDR3 runs to 13 residues. V lost 5 bases and J lost 6, with 10 bases in between. Germline V CDR1 and CDR2: SGHVS, FNYEAQ. This CDR3 is CASSPREDEKLFF. CDR3 coding DNA: TGTGCCAGCAGCCCGCGGGAGGATGAAAAACTGTTTTTT.

V and J are TRBV19 and TRBJ1-5, with TRBD1 matching 8 bases. Per germline, CDR1 LNHDA and CDR2 SQIVND (reference sequence). J gave up 0 bases and V 5 bases, and 9 bases lay outside the gene matches. This CDR3 region has 17 residues. CDR3: CASSLRTGSTSNQPQHF. DNA for the CDR3: TGTGCCAGTAGTTTGAGGACAGGGTCAACTAGCAATCAGCCCCAGCATTTT.

This chain links TRBV2 with TRBJ2-7; D uncertain. Germline-derived CDR1 and CDR2 are SNHLY and FYNNEI. The CDR3 loop spans 12 amino acids. V shed 6 bases and J shed 3 bases, with 9 bases lying between them. The CDR3 nucleotides read TGTGCCAGCAGCTACATGATCTACGAGCAGTACTTC. It specifies CASSYMIYEQYF.

CDR3 amino acids: CASSISGGSSYEQYF. CDR3 DNA: TGTGCCAGCAGCATCTCAGGGGGCTCCTCCTACGAGCAGTACTTC. This chain joins TRBV7-8 and TRBJ2-7; TRBD1 aligns across 8 bases. This CDR3 has 15 residues. The V gene end was trimmed by 5 bases and the J gene end by 0 bases; junction bases not matched to a gene: 6. The V gene's germline CDR1 is SGHVS and CDR2 FQNEAQ.

The chain carries TRBV19 and TRBJ1-1; D gene ambiguous. CDR3 length equals 14 residues. Germline V lookup: CDR1 LNHDA, CDR2 SQIVND (reference sequence). V gave up 0 bases and J gave up 2 bases, with 7 bases separating them. Here the CDR3 reads CASSIDRLNTEAFF. The CDR3 DNA reads as TGTGCCAGTAGTATAGACAGGCTAAACACTGAAGCTTTCTTT.

This chain links TRBV7-2 with TRBJ2-1; perhaps TRBD1 as D (5 bases). This CDR3 has 13 residues. V shed 3 bases and J shed 8 bases, with 11 bases lying between them. Germline-derived CDR1 and CDR2 are SGHTA and FQGNSA. CDR3 in amino acids: CASSFGAQDEQFF. Written as DNA, the CDR3 is TGTGCCAGCAGCTTTGGGGCTCAGGATGAGCAGTTCTTC.

The chain uses TRBV4-1 and TRBJ2-7, with 7 bases matching TRBD1. Germline V CDR1 and CDR2: MGHRA, YSYEKL. The CDR3 length is 15 residues. The junction had 7 bases not matched to a gene; V was cut back by 2 bases and J by 3 bases. CDR3 bases: TGCGCCAGCAGCCAACTGGGGCAGGGGGACTACGAGCAGTACTTC. Residues: CASSQLGQGDYEQYF.

The rearrangement joins TRBV13 to TRBJ2-3, with 9 bases matching TRBD2. Germline V lookup: CDR1 PRHDT, CDR2 FYEKMQ (reference sequence). Germline trimming cut 5 bases from V and 5 bases from J; bases unmatched to any gene: 8. This CDR3 region has 15 residues. The CDR3 sequence: CASSPRAGGIDTQYF. In nucleotides, the CDR3 is TGTGCCAGCAGCCCCCGGGCGGGGGGGATAGATACGCAGTATTTT.

V gene TRBV5-5 combines with J gene TRBJ1-1, with D possibly matching TRBD1 (6 bases). Germline values: CDR1 SGHKS, CDR2 YYEKEE (reference sequence). The CDR3 is 14 residues long. V was shortened by 2 bases and J by 5 bases, with 13 bases between the two germline ends. CDR3 in amino acids: CASSFRGEKTEAFF. The CDR3 DNA sequence: TGTGCCAGCAGCTTCAGGGGTGAAAAGACTGAAGCTTTCTTT.

The rearrangement links TRBV6-5 to TRBJ1-2; D gene ambiguous. V was cut by 6 bases and J by 4 bases, with 6 bases left in between. Germline V gene sequence: CDR1 MNHEY, CDR2 SVGAGI. This CDR3 is built from 11 residues. DNA of the CDR3: TGTGCCAGCAGGGCATCCTATGGCTACACCTTC. It translates to CASRASYGYTF.

The V and J genes are TRBV4-3 and TRBJ2-5, with 9 bases matching TRBD2. The ends lost 2 bases at V and 1 base at J; junction bases unmatched: 8. CDR1 is LGHNA and CDR2 is YSLEER in the germline V gene. CDR3 length equals 17 residues. The CDR3, as DNA: TGCGCCAGCAGCCAAAGTCCTAGCGGGGCCATCCAAGAGACCCAGTACTTC. This gives the protein CASSQSPSGAIQETQYF.

The chain recombines TRBV4-1 with TRBJ2-1, with D tentatively TRBD1 (5 bases). Germline V gene data show CDR1 as MGHRA and CDR2 as YSYEKL. Between the trimmed V and J ends, which lost 4 bases and 4 bases, there was a span of 17 bases. The CDR3 totals 16 residues. This CDR3 is CASSREWGLGYNEQFF. The CDR3 bases are TGCGCCAGCAGCCGCGAGTGGGGCCTAGGGTACAATGAGCAGTTCTTC.

The chain uses TRBV5-6 and TRBJ2-5; 7 bases map to TRBD1. The CDR3 runs 14 residues. The trim removed 5 bases at V and 2 bases at J, leaving 6 bases unmatched. Germline V gene sequence: CDR1 SGHDT, CDR2 YYEEEE. The chain's CDR3 is CASSSGQVQETQYF. The CDR3, as DNA: TGTGCCAGCAGTTCCGGACAGGTTCAAGAGACCCAGTACTTC.

J is TRBJ1-2 and V is TRBV19; D not certain. V lost 3 bases to trimming and J lost 3 bases, with 5 bases between them. Germline CDR1 reads LNHDA; CDR2 reads SQIVND (reference sequence). The length of the CDR3 is 12 residues. The CDR3 DNA follows: TGTGCCAGTAGTATGGTAGACTATGGCTACACCTTC. Protein sequence: CASSMVDYGYTF.

The chain joins TRBV29-1 to TRBJ2-7; D is ambiguous. Trimming removed 3 bases at V and 5 bases at J, with 5 bases between. This CDR3 spans 10 amino acids. Germline CDR1 SQVTM, CDR2 ANQGSEA. CDR3 DNA: TGCAGCGTTGAGTTGAACGAGCAGTACTTC. Its protein product is CSVELNEQYF.

The gene calls are TRBV14 and TRBJ2-4, with D possibly matching TRBD2 (5 bases). Trimming left V 9 bases short and J 0 bases short, with 9 bases between. Per the germline V gene, CDR1 is SGHDN and CDR2 is FVKESK. This CDR3 comprises 13 residues. The CDR3 DNA sequence: TGTGCCAGGGCGGAGGTAGCCAAAAACATTCAGTACTTC. Translated, it gives CARAEVAKNIQYF.

V usage is TRBV7-9 and J usage is TRBJ1-2, with D unresolved. V gave up 4 bases and J gave up 4 bases, with 16 bases separating them. Germline V gives CDR1 SEHNR, CDR2 FQNEAQ (reference sequence). This CDR3 has 15 residues. The CDR3 DNA is TGTGCCAGCAGCTCTAACCTAGGTCGAGTCTATGGCTACACCTTC. It encodes CASSSNLGRVYGYTF.

The chain employs TRBV5-4 and TRBJ1-5, with a possible D match to TRBD1 (5 bases). Germline V gives CDR1 SGHNT, CDR2 YYREEE (reference sequence). V was clipped by 0 bases and J by 0 bases, with 7 bases between them. The CDR3 extends over 15 amino acids. As DNA, the CDR3 is TGTGCCAGCAGCTTGGGGGGGGATAGCAATCAGCCCCAGCATTTT. Translating gives CASSLGGDSNQPQHF.

This CDR3 is CASSLRVGGDSPLHF. The CDR3 nucleotides are TGTGCCAGCAGCTTAAGGGTTGGGGGGGATTCACCCCTCCACTTT. The chain couples TRBV7-2 to TRBJ1-6; possible D gene TRBD1, 5 bases. The V end was cut by 2 bases, the J end by 8 bases, with 13 bases between. This CDR3 has 15 amino acids. CDR1 SGHTA and CDR2 FQGNSA come from the germline V gene.

V gene TRBV7-3 combines with J gene TRBJ2-7; D may be TRBD2 (6 bases). The CDR3 totals 16 residues. The germline gives CDR1 SGHTA, CDR2 FQGTGA. Between the trimmed V and J ends, which lost 5 bases and 3 bases, there was a span of 20 bases. CDR3 DNA: TGTGCCAGCAGCCGCTACCTGGGACTTGCTAACTACGAGCAGTACTTC. This encodes CASSRYLGLANYEQYF.

This clone turned up a few times. The genes are TRBV5-5 and TRBJ2-7, with D possibly matching TRBD2 (6 bases). Trimming removed 1 base from V and 3 bases from J, with 11 bases in between. Germline V lookup: CDR1 SGHKS, CDR2 YYEKEE (reference sequence). The CDR3 totals 14 residues. CDR3 loop: CASSLKQEGYEQYF. CDR3 nucleotides: TGTGCCAGCAGCTTGAAACAGGAGGGCTACGAGCAGTACTTC.